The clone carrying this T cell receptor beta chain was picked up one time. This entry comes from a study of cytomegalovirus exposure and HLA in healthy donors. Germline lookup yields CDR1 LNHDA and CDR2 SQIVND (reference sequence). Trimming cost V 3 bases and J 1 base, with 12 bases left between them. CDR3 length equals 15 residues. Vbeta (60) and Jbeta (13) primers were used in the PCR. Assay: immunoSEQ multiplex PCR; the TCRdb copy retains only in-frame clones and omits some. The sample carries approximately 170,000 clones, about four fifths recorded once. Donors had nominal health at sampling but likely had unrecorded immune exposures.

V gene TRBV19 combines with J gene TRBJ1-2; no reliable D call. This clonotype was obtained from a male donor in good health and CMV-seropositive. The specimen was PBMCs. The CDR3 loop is CASSIRLGVNYGYTF. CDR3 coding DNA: TGTGCCAGTAGTATCCGGTTGGGCGTTAACTATGGCTACACCTTC.